One and the same sample provided the 9 T cell receptor beta chains below, sequenced in a study of T cell changes during pregnancy in multiple sclerosis (dated by TCRdb to the late 2010s). The library was obtained by the immunoSEQ multiplex PCR assay. Imported from immuneACCESS, the table was reduced by TCRdb to in-frame sequences with V and J called. These copies leave out some clones; in studies compared against another copy, an unresolved V gene accounts for under half, and the cause of the remainder is not known. For this sample there are almost 50,000 clones; approximately 93% appear just once. The ten most abundant clones make up around 0.31% of the sample. The specimen comprised CD4+ T cells from peripheral blood mononuclear cells, sampled in the third trimester of pregnancy. Receptor source: a female donor with multiple sclerosis, enrolled in a pregnancy study.

The chain's CDR3 is CASSVGLASSTDTQYF. The CDR3 DNA is TGTGCCAGCAGCGTAGGACTAGCGTCTAGCACAGATACGCAGTATTTT. The rearrangement uses TRBV9 and TRBJ2-3; 8 nucleotides align to TRBD2. Germline CDR1 is SGDLS and CDR2 is YYNGEE. The CDR3 has 16 residues. V lost 0 bases to trimming and J lost 0 bases; unmatched junction nucleotides: 3.

V gene TRBV25-1 combines with J gene TRBJ2-2; TRBD2 matches 10 bases. The CDR3 sequence is 15 residues long. V was clipped by 4 bases and J by 4 bases; unmatched bases: 3. The germline V gene has CDR1 MGHDK and CDR2 SYGVNS. The DNA of the CDR3 is TGTGCCAGCAGTGCCCAGCGGGGGGGCACCGGGGAGCTGTTTTTT. It is translated as CASSAQRGGTGELFF.

This chain connects TRBV10-3 to TRBJ2-3; 13 nucleotides match TRBD2. The CDR3 totals 16 residues. CDR1 is ENHRY and CDR2 is SYGVKD in the germline V gene. The junction had 10 bases not matched to a gene; V was cut back by 11 bases and J by 2 bases. In DNA, the CDR3 is TGTGCCTCCTCGGGACTAGCGGGGTCAAACACAGATACGCAGTATTTT. It specifies CASSGLAGSNTDTQYF.

The chain is built from TRBV25-1 and TRBJ1-2, with D maybe TRBD1 (5 bases). Germline V gene sequence: CDR1 MGHDK, CDR2 SYGVNS. This CDR3 spans 14 amino acids. Trimming removed 2 bases at V and 1 base at J, with 8 bases between. The CDR3 protein is CASSEVDSNYGYTF. CDR3 sequence (DNA): TGTGCCAGCAGTGAAGTCGACAGTAACTATGGCTACACCTTC.

This clone came up once. This chain connects TRBV7-2 to TRBJ1-1, with D possibly matching TRBD1 (5 bases). The V and J ends lost 1 base and 8 bases respectively, with 11 bases between them. Per the germline V gene, CDR1 is SGHTA and CDR2 is FQGNSA. The CDR3 length is 13 residues. CDR3 region: CASSLGTFREAFF. The CDR3 DNA follows: TGTGCCAGCAGCTTAGGGACATTTCGAGAAGCTTTCTTT.

V gene TRBV2 combines with J gene TRBJ2-2, with D maybe TRBD2 (5 bases). V was shortened by 8 bases and J by 7 bases, with 14 bases between the two germline ends. Germline V CDR1 and CDR2: SNHLY, FYNNEI. This CDR3 has 13 residues. CDR3 in DNA: TGTGCCAGCGGGGAGACCACGGGCGGGGAGCTGTTTTTT. Its protein is CASGETTGGELFF.

The V and J genes are TRBV27 and TRBJ2-2, with 7 bases fitting TRBD1. CDR1 and CDR2 from the germline V gene are MNHEY and SMNVEV (reference sequence). The CDR3 loop spans 16 amino acids. Trimming took 5 bases from V and 8 from J; bases not matched to a gene: 14. This chain's CDR3 is CASSPYLGTELGELFF. The CDR3, as DNA: TGTGCCAGCAGTCCCTACCTCGGGACAGAGCTTGGGGAGCTGTTTTTT.

J is TRBJ1-5 and V is TRBV4-1; D uncertain. V was pared by 2 bases and J by 2 bases, with 10 bases between. CDR1 and CDR2 from the germline V gene are MGHRA and YSYEKL. There are 15 residues in the CDR3. Here the CDR3 reads CASSQNGLGNQPQHF. CDR3 nucleotides: TGCGCCAGCAGCCAAAACGGGTTGGGCAATCAGCCCCAGCATTTT.

The V call is TRBV19, the J call TRBJ2-2; D is possibly TRBD1 (6 bases). CDR1 is LNHDA, CDR2 SQIVND, per germline (reference sequence). This CDR3 region has 16 residues. V gave up 4 bases and J gave up 5 bases, with 17 bases separating them. The CDR3 sequence is CASSRQGRMNTGELFF. In nucleotides, the CDR3 is TGTGCCAGTAGTAGGCAGGGGCGGATGAATACCGGGGAGCTGTTTTTT.